Listed below are T cell receptor beta chains from one sample, sequenced in a study of Ad26.COV2.S vaccination and SARS-CoV-2 variants. TCRdb's table, derived via immunoSEQ multiplex PCR, lists solely in-frame clones and lacks some. Found here are about 680,000 clones, roughly 90% of them singletons; the top ten hold about 1.5%. The sequences come from peripheral blood, collected in a trial of Ad26.COV2.S vaccine versus placebo. All receptors derive from a person between 18 and 65 years old who received the Ad26.COV2.S COVID-19 vaccine or a placebo. Both conserved end residues are part of each CDR3. Each record gives: clone size, V gene, J gene, D gene, CDR3 DNA, CDR3 protein. D genes are given only for firm matches. Size is omitted from some rows. Given values are once, few, many or a class for expanded clones.

-,TRBV30,TRBJ1-2,-,TGTGCCTGGAGTGCCCTGCGCGATGGCTACACCTTC,CAWSALRDGYTF
-,TRBV27,TRBJ2-3,TRBD2,TGTGCCAGCAGGGGACTAGCGGGCACAGATACGCAGTATTTT,CASRGLAGTDTQYF
-,TRBV4-2,TRBJ2-1,TRBD2,TGTGCCAGCAGCCAAGGGACTAGCGGTATTGAGCAGTTCTTC,CASSQGTSGIEQFF
-,TRBV19,TRBJ2-7,TRBD1,TGTGCCAGCCGAAATGGACAGGGGGAGTCCTCCGAGCAGTACTTC,CASRNGQGESSEQYF
-,TRBV19,TRBJ2-1,-,TGTGCCAGTAGTATTACAGGGAGAATCAATGAGCAGTTCTTC,CASSITGRINEQFF
-,TRBV29-1,TRBJ2-1,-,TGCAGCGTTCCAAGGGTGGTGGGGCAGTTCTTC,CSVPRVVGQFF
few,TRBV9,TRBJ1-1,-,TGTGCCAGCAGCGAGACCGGGACGACGACTGAAGCTTTCTTT,CASSETGTTTEAFF
-,TRBV10-3,TRBJ1-2,-,TGTGCCATCTATGGGGGGGGCGACTATGGCTACACCTTC,CAIYGGGDYGYTF
-,TRBV24-1,TRBJ2-5,-,TGTGCCACCAGTGATTTGAGGGGAGGCCAAGAGACCCAGTACTTC,CATSDLRGGQETQYF
-,TRBV11-3,TRBJ2-1,-,TGTGCCAGCAGCCCCCCCGGCAGGGCCTACAATGAGCAGTTCTTC,CASSPPGRAYNEQFF
once,TRBV11-3,TRBJ2-3,TRBD1,TGTGCCAGCAGCTTCACAGGGGTCGCTACGCAGTATTTT,CASSFTGVATQYF
-,TRBV10-3,TRBJ1-1,-,TGTGCCATCAGTGAGCACAGGAACACTGAAGCTTTCTTT,CAISEHRNTEAFF
-,TRBV7-2,TRBJ1-2,TRBD1,TGTGCCAGCAGCTTAGCTGGAGGGGGCGCGTATGGCTACACCTTC,CASSLAGGGAYGYTF
-,TRBV9,TRBJ2-3,-,TGTGCCAGCAGCGAGTCGGGACTTCCCACAGATACGCAGTATTTT,CASSESGLPTDTQYF
-,TRBV7-2,TRBJ2-2,TRBD2,TGTGCCAGCAGCCCCCCTAGCGGGAACACCGGGGAGCTGTTTTTT,CASSPPSGNTGELFF
-,TRBV24-1,TRBJ2-3,-,TGTGCCACCAGTGATTTTGACAAAACTAGCACAGATACGCAGTATTTT,CATSDFDKTSTDTQYF
-,TRBV19,TRBJ2-7,TRBD1,TGTGCCAGTTCCCGGGACAGGGGTGGAGAGCAGTACTTC,CASSRDRGGEQYF
-,TRBV11-3,TRBJ2-2,TRBD2,TGTGCCAGCAGCCTGGGCGGGGGGCACACCGGGGAGCTGTTTTTT,CASSLGGGHTGELFF
-,TRBV5-4,TRBJ2-1,TRBD2,TGTGCCAGCAGCTCTAGCGGGGGGATCTACAATGAGCAGTTCTTC,CASSSSGGIYNEQFF
-,TRBV24-1,TRBJ2-7,-,TGTGCCACCAGTGATTCTAAGGGGGAATCGTCCTACGAGCAGTACTTC,CATSDSKGESSYEQYF
-,TRBV7-2,TRBJ2-7,-,TGTGCCAGCAGCTATGGGACGGCATACGAGCAGTACTTC,CASSYGTAYEQYF
-,TRBV5-6,TRBJ1-5,-,TGTGCCAGCAGCTTGGGGCCAGCTACAAATCAGCCCCAGCATTTT,CASSLGPATNQPQHF
-,TRBV3-1/TRBV3-2,TRBJ2-5,-,TGTGCCAGCAGCCAAAGTTCGGGGCGGCGAGGGATTGAGACCCAGTACTTC,CASSQSSGRRGIETQYF
-,TRBV4-2,TRBJ2-2,-,TGTGCCAGCAGCCCCCGGACGGAGACCGGGGAGCTGTTTTTT,CASSPRTETGELFF
-,TRBV3-1/TRBV3-2,TRBJ1-1,-,TGTGCCAGCAGCCCCCGCCCCGGTGGGAACACTGAAGCTTTCTTT,CASSPRPGGNTEAFF
-,TRBV27,TRBJ2-3,-,TGTGCCAGCAGTCCGCGCCCACTGGGGGATACGCAGTATTTT,CASSPRPLGDTQYF
-,TRBV3-1/TRBV3-2,TRBJ1-1,-,TGTGCCAGCAGCCAAGGCTCATTACTGGTGGTTCCTGAAGCTTTCTTT,CASSQGSLLVVPEAFF
-,TRBV6-5,TRBJ2-7,-,TGTGCCAGCAGCAGAGGACAGCTGAGCTCCTACGAGCAGTACTTC,CASSRGQLSSYEQYF
-,TRBV19,TRBJ2-1,-,TGTGCCAGTAGTATGGAAGGGAGCTCCTACAATGAGCAGTTCTTC,CASSMEGSSYNEQFF
-,TRBV3-1/TRBV3-2,TRBJ2-2,-,TGTGCCAGCAGCCAAGAAGGTGCGGGGCAAAAAGTATCGGGGGAGCTGTTTTTT,CASSQEGAGQKVSGELFF
-,TRBV14,TRBJ2-3,-,TGTGCCAGCAGCCAAGGGCCAGGAGATACGCAGTATTTT,CASSQGPGDTQYF
-,TRBV27,TRBJ1-2,TRBD1,TGTGCCAGCAGGACAGGACAGGGGGCCCCAAGCTATGGCTACACCTTC,CASRTGQGAPSYGYTF
-,TRBV27,TRBJ2-1,TRBD2,TGTGCCAGCAGTCTAGCGGGAGAGGGCTGGGGCTCCTACAATGAGCAGTTCTTC,CASSLAGEGWGSYNEQFF
-,TRBV5-1,TRBJ2-1,TRBD2,TGCGCCCCTCGGGGGGACAATGAGCAGTTCTTC,CAPRGDNEQFF
-,TRBV19,TRBJ2-3,TRBD2,TGTGCCAGTAGTATAGGCCTAGCGGGCACAGATACGCAGTATTTT,CASSIGLAGTDTQYF
-,TRBV18,TRBJ1-6,-,TGTGCCAGCTCACCCTATGTACAGGGAGGCAATTCACCCCTCCACTTT,CASSPYVQGGNSPLHF
-,TRBV19,TRBJ2-7,-,TGTGCCAGTAGCCGGGACCGAGACGAGCAGTACTTC,CASSRDRDEQYF
-,TRBV27,TRBJ2-7,TRBD2,TGTGCCAGCGGGACGGGTTTCGGGGGGTACGAGCAGTACTTC,CASGTGFGGYEQYF
-,TRBV6-5,TRBJ2-3,-,TGTGCCAGCACTAGAACCACAGATACGCAGTATTTT,CASTRTTDTQYF
once,TRBV19,TRBJ2-1,-,TGTGCCAGTCTAGGGGGGGCTGATGAGCAGTTCTTC,CASLGGADEQFF
-,TRBV7-9,TRBJ2-3,TRBD1,TGTGCCAGCAGCTTAGCGGGACAGAGAAGCACAGATACGCAGTATTTT,CASSLAGQRSTDTQYF
-,TRBV9,TRBJ2-1,-,TGTGCCAGCAGCGTAGGGGCGGGGACGCTATACAATGAGCAGTTCTTC,CASSVGAGTLYNEQFF